This T cell receptor (beta chain) emerged from a study of human T cells and chemical hapten exposure. Regarding time point: pre-sensitization, week 0. The sample's treatment: therapeutic diphenylcyclopropenone sensitization with weekly scalp DPC. Total RNA came from unfractionated whole blood. Each CDR3 protein is one row after TCRdb ran MiXCR on the RACE reads. The sample consists of tens of thousands of distinct CDR3 sequences, 10% of them appearing once. The CDR3 consists of 13 residues. Germline lookup yields CDR1 DFQATT and CDR2 SNEGSKA (reference sequence). Trimming took off 2 bases at V and 2 bases at J, with 10 bases between the two ends.

The sample consisted of whole blood, taken in connection with sensitization to the hapten diphenylcyclopropenone (DPC). This TCR was sampled from a man aged 45-65 years with alopecia areata. Some clones in this sample may be carry-over from other donors' samples. The chain carries TRBV20-1 and TRBJ2-7; possible D gene TRBD2, 5 bases. CDR3 DNA: TGCAGTGCTAGAAATCCGGGGACCTACGAGCAGTACTTC. It codes for CSARNPGTYEQYF.